Here is one T cell receptor (beta chain) with its context. Its recognized antigen is unknown. No much larger clone exists at a distance of one base, and base qualities are not known. TCRbeta CDR3 sequencing was performed on sorted unstimulated T cells and on proliferating T cells recovered from mixed lymphocyte reactions. Fresh whole blood from some eleven HLA-typed healthy donors was used to isolate PBMCs. This entry belongs to a study of siplizumab effects on memory and regulatory T cells (dated by TCRdb to the late 2010s). A note on the overall study: The study examined how the anti-CD2 antibody siplizumab affects alloreactive T-cell subsets in allogeneic mixed lymphocyte reactions built from human PBMCs. Findings and caveats that apply to the study as a whole: About 75-96% of proliferating CD4+ or CD8+ clones could not be given a naive or memory phenotype. Because sequences at frequencies below about 10^-5 were poorly captured, only a minor fraction of alloreactive clones could be mapped back to unstimulated subsets. The suppressive function of proliferating Tregs from siplizumab cultures was not functionally confirmed. Among mappable alloreactive CD4+ clones, an average Treg-derived fraction of less than 70% was observed with siplizumab, compared with 25% to 30% in control reactions. Unstimulated naive T cells appeared more diverse than memory T cells, and naive cells seemed to contribute substantially to the alloresponse. The cumulative frequency of alloreactive sequences that could be traced back to unstimulated CD4+ memory T cells was significantly reduced by siplizumab.

Receptor libraries were prepared by the immunoSEQ multiplex PCR assay. The deep sequencing platform assayed approximately 100,000 TCR templates per sample. Genomic DNA extracted from sorted T cells was used for TCRbeta CDR3 sequencing. The original methods were these. The R programming language was used for clonal analysis of the TCRbeta CDR3 data. Alloreactive CD4+ and CD8+ clones were identified by comparing unstimulated samples to CFSE-low samples taken after the reaction. Regulatory or non-regulatory origin of alloreactive CD4+ clones was assigned by matching sequences to the sorted unstimulated Treg and non-Treg repertoires. The clones in this table, taken by TCRdb from immuneACCESS, are in-frame only. Not every clone is retained; where verified, under half of the shortfall comes from an unresolved V gene, and the cause of the rest is unknown. Clonal size and the V and J genes are those of that table, whereas D and trimming came from the DNA. This sample gives some 100,000 clones in total; approximately 94% of them show up just once. Roughly 7.1% of the sample belongs to the ten largest clones.

CDR1 and CDR2 are drawn from the germline V gene (reference sequence): SEHNR, FQNEAQ. The CDR3 spans 15 residues, from the cysteine through the phenylalanine. The read is trimmed to its CDR3 DNA, 45 bases read in frame from base 1. The V end loses 2 bases and the J end loses 6 bases, and a stretch of 14 bases separates them. The clonotype was recovered from a human donor in good health. Here the chain combines TRBV7-9 and TRBJ2-1, and TRBD2 may be the D gene, going by 5 matching bases. Sample: CD8+ T cells sorted from blood. The CDR3 loop reads CASSLSGDFRNEQFF. The nucleotides are TGTGCCAGCAGCTTAAGCGGCGATTTTCGCAATGAGCAGTTCTTC. Here the CDR3 is joined to the reference TRBV7-9 and TRBJ2-1 genes, and the full variable domain is: DTGVSQNPRHKITKRGQNVTFRCDPISEHNRLYWYRQTLGQGPEFLTYFQNEAQLEKSRLLSDRFSAERPKGSFSTLEIQRTEQGDSAMYLCASSLSGDFRNEQFFGPGTRLTVL.